This note documents a single T cell receptor beta chain sequence. What it binds is not known. The data were taken from a study of human T cells and chemical hapten exposure. Findings and caveats of the study: PT1 expanded TCR numbers tracked positively with patch test score.

Authors' data handling: The median was around 89,000 TCRs per sample, ranging roughly 20,000 to 750,000. TCRdb processed the RACE reads anew with MiXCR; each CDR3 protein has one entry. These V and J calls originate from TCRdb's pipeline instead of the authors' own analysis. This table holds 150,000 to 200,000 distinct CDR3 sequences, 24% found once. The J segment lost 8 bases and the V segment lost 2 bases, leaving 8 bases of the junction unmatched. Per the germline V gene, CDR1 is SQVTM and CDR2 is ANQGSEA. This CDR3 spans 15 amino acids. Time point meaning: patch test 3, about 24 weeks after DPC sensitization. Stated treatment: therapeutic diphenylcyclopropenone sensitization with weekly scalp DPC.

The chain has TRBV29-1 and TRBJ2-1; TRBD2 aligns across 11 bases. The specimen was whole blood, collected in connection with sensitization to the hapten diphenylcyclopropenone (DPC). The receptor's source is a woman aged 40 to 50 with alopecia areata. Some clones in this sample may be carry-over from other donors' samples. As DNA, the CDR3 is TGCAGCGTTGAATTGGAAACTAGCGGGAGCTATGAGCAGTTCTTC. It is translated as CSVELETSGSYEQFF.